The entry below describes one TCR beta chain. This sample is drawn from a study of T cell responses to AZD1222 COVID-19 vaccine. Repertoires were generated with immunoSEQ multiplex PCR, while TCRdb's copy carries only in-frame clones and drops some. The sample yields approximately 100,000 clones, around nine tenths seen once. The CDR3 runs 16 residues. Trimming pared 3 bases from V and 6 bases from J, leaving 20 bases between. The germline CDR1 and CDR2 sequences are LGHDT and YNNKEL (reference sequence). This rearrangement joins TRBV3-1 (or the pseudogene TRBV3-2) to TRBJ1-2; no clear D gene. The sequence was obtained from an adult in good health. The sequenced sample was peripheral blood, obtained on day 0 of AZD1222 vaccination. The CDR3 bases are TGTGCCAGCAGCCATCTCTTGGGCGCCAAAGGGAATGGCTACACCTTC. Protein product: CASSHLLGAKGNGYTF.